These 23 T cell receptor beta chains share one sample of origin, sequenced in a study of brain T cells in children with intractable seizures. Assay: immunoSEQ multiplex PCR; the TCRdb copy retains only in-frame clones and omits some. The profile shows roughly 80,000 clones, about 90% of them singletons. The starting material was peripheral blood, obtained at surgery. These receptors all stem from a girl aged 2-9 years with Rasmussen encephalitis and intractable seizures.

This clone occurred a few times. The chain uses TRBV6-5 and TRBJ1-3, with 9 bases that match TRBD1. Germline trimming cut 11 bases from V and 2 bases from J; bases unmatched to any gene: 10. This CDR3 has 15 amino acids. Germline V gene data show CDR1 as MNHEY and CDR2 as SVGAGI. The CDR3 spells CAGGGTGRAGNTIYF. The CDR3 DNA reads as TGTGCCGGCGGGGGGACAGGGCGCGCTGGAAACACCATATATTTT.

The genes are TRBV5-1 and TRBJ2-2; possible D gene TRBD2, 5 bases. The CDR3 has 15 residues. The V end lost 1 base, the J end lost 2 bases, and 9 bases lay between the germline ends. Germline V gives CDR1 SGHRS, CDR2 YFSETQ. CDR3 in DNA: TGCGCCAGCAGCTTGCGGGAACCCAACACCGGGGAGCTGTTTTTT. It is translated as CASSLREPNTGELFF.

This chain joins TRBV4-1 and TRBJ1-1; D unclear. Looked up from germline, CDR1 is MGHRA and CDR2 is YSYEKL. With 6 bases removed from V and 2 bases from J, the gap between germline ends came to 13 bases. The CDR3 totals 14 residues. This chain's CDR3 is CASSRHLSNTEAFF. The CDR3 nucleotides read TGCGCCAGCAGTCGACACCTATCTAACACTGAAGCTTTCTTT.

This sequence joins TRBV2 and TRBJ1-1, with D possibly TRBD1 on 5 matching bases. Germline V gene sequence: CDR1 SNHLY, CDR2 FYNNEI. The CDR3 is 14 residues long. The ends were cut back, 8 bases at V and 4 bases at J, with 17 bases in the middle. CDR3 protein: CASPKWGSATEAFF. DNA of the CDR3: TGTGCCAGCCCTAAGTGGGGGTCGGCCACTGAAGCTTTCTTT. Supplemented by reference TRBV2 and TRBJ1-1, the full variable domain reads EPEVTQTPSHQVTQMGQEVILRCVPISNHLYFYWYRQILGQKVEFLVSFYNNEISEKSEIFDDQFSVERPDGSNFTLKIRSTKLEDSAMYFCASPKWGSATEAFFGQGTRLTVV.

The chain is built from TRBV2 and TRBJ1-5, with 8 bases fitting TRBD1. This CDR3 has 14 amino acids. Trimming cost V 4 bases and J 4 bases; bases outside gene matches: 3. Per germline, CDR1 SNHLY and CDR2 FYNNEI. CDR3 nucleotide sequence: TGTGCCAGCAGTGCAGGGGGCGGAAATCAGCCCCAGCATTTT. As protein: CASSAGGGNQPQHF.

The chain combines TRBV7-9 with TRBJ2-3, with D perhaps matching TRBD1 (6 bases). Between the trimmed V and J ends, which lost 1 base and 3 bases, there was a span of 14 bases. The CDR3 has 16 amino acids. The V gene's germline CDR1 is SEHNR and CDR2 FQNEAQ (reference sequence). The CDR3 reads CASSLGARGRTDTQYF. The CDR3 nucleotides are TGTGCCAGCAGCTTAGGGGCCAGGGGAAGGACAGATACGCAGTATTTT. Complete variable domain (other parts from reference TRBV7-9 and TRBJ2-3): DTGVSQNPRHKITKRGQNVTFRCDPISEHNRLYWYRQTLGQGPEFLTYFQNEAQLEKSRLLSDRFSAERPKGSFSTLEIQRTEQGDSAMYLCASSLGARGRTDTQYFGPGTRLTVL.

The V gene is TRBV10-3, the J gene TRBJ1-1, with 7 bases aligning to TRBD1. V dropped 2 bases and J dropped 3; count of bases not matched to a gene: 6. Germline-derived CDR1 and CDR2 are ENHRY and SYGVKD. This CDR3 spans 15 amino acids. The CDR3 region is CAISEEGALDTEAFF. The CDR3 DNA follows: TGTGCCATCAGTGAGGAGGGGGCGTTAGACACTGAAGCTTTCTTT.

This clone was observed once. This chain connects TRBV11-3 to TRBJ2-5, with unresolved D. V lost 1 base and J 1 base, leaving 10 bases between the germline ends. CDR1 and CDR2 from the germline V gene are SGHNT and YENEEA. There are 15 residues in the CDR3. Here the CDR3 reads CASSLVGRPQETQYF. The CDR3, as DNA: TGTGCCAGCAGCTTAGTAGGACGGCCCCAAGAGACCCAGTACTTC.

This clone showed up just once. The chain uses TRBV5-1 and TRBJ2-7, with 8 bases aligning to TRBD2. The J segment lost 3 bases and the V segment lost 6 bases, leaving 11 bases of the junction unmatched. The germline CDR1 and CDR2 sequences are SGHRS and YFSETQ. The CDR3 length is 15 residues. The CDR3 region is CASTSSGGRFYEQYF. CDR3 bases: TGCGCCAGCACGTCCTCGGGCGGGAGGTTCTACGAGCAGTACTTC.

This rearrangement joins TRBV25-1 to TRBJ1-1; 9 bases agree with TRBD1. Germline loops: CDR1 MGHDK, CDR2 SYGVNS. The CDR3 loop spans 15 amino acids. J gave up 6 bases and V 6 bases, and 11 bases lay outside the gene matches. The CDR3 bases are TGTGCCAGCAGGCAAGGTCACAGGGGGCTTTCTGAAGCTTTCTTT. Residues: CASRQGHRGLSEAFF.

The V call is TRBV6-5, the J call TRBJ1-5; a weak D match, TRBD1 (5 bases). Looked up from germline, CDR1 is MNHEY and CDR2 is SVGAGI. This CDR3 comprises 13 residues. V lost 10 bases and J lost 4, with 14 bases in between. CDR3 DNA sequence: TGTGCCACCAAGGGGCAGTTTAATCAGCCCCAGCATTTT. Residues: CATKGQFNQPQHF.

The gene calls are TRBV5-6 and TRBJ2-3; D ambiguous. V was trimmed by 3 bases and J by 0 bases, leaving 8 bases between them. CDR1 is SGHDT, CDR2 YYEEEE, per germline. The CDR3 consists of 14 residues. The DNA for the CDR3 is TGTGCCAGCAGCTCCCCGGGTAGCACAGATACGCAGTATTTT. This codes for CASSSPGSTDTQYF.

Here the CDR3 DNA reads TGTGCCAGCAGCCCTAGGACAGACATCGGGGAGCTGTTTTTT. Protein product: CASSPRTDIGELFF. V is TRBV7-9 and J is TRBJ2-2; tentatively, D is TRBD1 (6 bases). Germline V gene data show CDR1 as SEHNR and CDR2 as FQNEAQ (reference sequence). This CDR3 comprises 14 residues. The V gene lost 5 bases and the J gene lost 7 bases, with 14 bases spanning the gap.

V usage is TRBV25-1 and J usage is TRBJ1-5, with unresolved D. Per germline, CDR1 MGHDK and CDR2 SYGVNS. V was trimmed by 4 bases and J by 7 bases, leaving 11 bases between them. The CDR3 has 13 amino acids. The CDR3 protein is CASSGLVGQPQHF. The CDR3, as DNA: TGTGCCAGCAGTGGTTTGGTCGGGCAGCCCCAGCATTTT.

The chain is built from TRBV28 and TRBJ2-1; 9 bases fit TRBD1. The CDR3 consists of 15 residues. Looked up from germline, CDR1 is MDHEN and CDR2 is SYDVKM. With 4 bases clipped from V and 6 bases from J, the junction kept 7 bases outside the gene matches. CDR3 protein: CASSWGTGIPNEQFF. CDR3 in DNA: TGTGCCAGCAGTTGGGGGACAGGGATTCCCAATGAGCAGTTCTTC.

J is TRBJ2-7 and V is TRBV29-1; TRBD2 is a possible D gene (6 bases). Germline CDR1 is SQVTM and CDR2 is ANQGSEA. This CDR3 has 13 residues. Trimming removed 7 bases from V and 3 bases from J, with 16 bases in between. The CDR3 reads CSARDSRRYEQYF. The CDR3 region has the DNA TGCAGCGCCCGGGACTCCCGTCGCTACGAGCAGTACTTC.

The gene calls are TRBV5-5 and TRBJ2-3, with 8 bases matching TRBD2. V was pared by 4 bases and J by 9 bases, with 13 bases of the junction left unmatched. The V gene's germline CDR1 is SGHKS and CDR2 YYEKEE (reference sequence). The CDR3 runs 15 residues. In nucleotides, the CDR3 is TGTGCCAGCAGCGGGAGACTAGCGAGGTTCATCACGCAGTATTTT. Translation: CASSGRLARFITQYF.

J is TRBJ2-1 and V is TRBV27, with D hard to call. Trimming took 3 bases from V and 6 from J, leaving 9 bases between them. Germline V gene data show CDR1 as MNHEY and CDR2 as SMNVEV (reference sequence). The CDR3 is 13 residues long. DNA for the CDR3: TGTGCCAGCAGTTTGAGCAGGATCAATGAGCAGTTCTTC. Translating it yields CASSLSRINEQFF.

J is TRBJ1-5 and V is TRBV24-1; a weak D match, TRBD1 (6 bases). Trimming shortened V by 9 bases and J by 0 bases, and 11 bases separated the two germline ends. Germline lookup yields CDR1 KGHDR and CDR2 SFDVKD. The CDR3 loop spans 14 amino acids. The DNA of the CDR3 is TGTGCCACCCAGACAGGCCATAGCAATCAGCCCCAGCATTTT. It codes for CATQTGHSNQPQHF.

The chain uses TRBV12-5 and TRBJ1-1; D ambiguous. This CDR3 contains 14 residues. Looked up from germline, CDR1 is LGHNT and CDR2 is FRNRAP. The V end lost 6 bases, the J end lost 0 bases, and 11 bases lay between the germline ends. The CDR3 bases are TGTGCTAGTGGCGTTAAAATGATGAACACTGAAGCTTTCTTT. Its translation is CASGVKMMNTEAFF.

The chain has TRBV27 and TRBJ2-1, with 12 positions matching TRBD2. This CDR3 comprises 15 residues. CDR1 and CDR2 from the germline V gene are MNHEY and SMNVEV (reference sequence). V lost 5 bases to trimming and J lost 6 bases; unmatched junction nucleotides: 5. CDR3 protein: CASSQLAGGPNEQFF. CDR3 sequence (DNA): TGTGCCAGCAGTCAACTAGCGGGAGGCCCCAATGAGCAGTTCTTC.

The rearrangement uses TRBV24-1 and TRBJ1-2; D is uncertain. CDR1 is KGHDR, CDR2 SFDVKD, per germline. Deletions cut 7 bases from V and 8 bases from J, with 10 bases between. The CDR3 is made up of 11 amino acids. As DNA, the CDR3 is TGTGCCACCAGGACAACGACGGGCTACACCTTC. Translated: CATRTTTGYTF.

The chain recombines TRBV12-3 or TRBV12-4 with TRBJ2-5, with D perhaps matching TRBD2 (6 bases). The CDR3 is made up of 13 amino acids. V was cut by 3 bases and J by 2 bases, with 7 bases left in between. CDR3 nucleotides: TGTGCCAGCAGTTTGACTAGGCAAGAGACCCAGTACTTC. Translated, it gives CASSLTRQETQYF.